This T cell receptor (beta chain) emerged from a study of blood T cell repertoires in COVID-19. The overall study: Specimens from acute and convalescent COVID-19 originated in the United States, Italy and Spain. Nucleic acid was either cDNA or gDNA, and it came from T cells, B-cell-depleted T cells, or PBMCs.

Original data processing: It was from reference gene primer amplification that nucleated cell counts were estimated. Measured with immunoSEQ multiplex PCR; TCRdb has only the in-frame clones, and not every one. The DNA gave D and trimming, while V, J and clone size come from that table. The sample includes some 120,000 clones, roughly 90% of them seen just once. V was shortened by 10 bases and J by 0 bases, with 6 bases between the two germline ends. This CDR3 spans 12 amino acids. The germline V gene encodes CDR1 MDHEN and CDR2 SYDVKM. This TCR was sampled from a man between 45 and 60 years old with active COVID-19. Sequenced sample: peripheral blood. The chain couples TRBV28 to TRBJ1-4; the D gene is possibly TRBD1 (6 bases). This chain's CDR3 is CATGATNEKLFF. The CDR3 bases are TGTGCCACAGGGGCAACTAATGAAAAACTGTTTTTT.